Listed below are T cell receptor beta chains from one sample, sequenced in a study of vaccination effects on CD4 cells after COVID-19. Measured with immunoSEQ multiplex PCR; TCRdb has only the in-frame clones, and not every one. The table records about 22,000 clones, around 80% of them present only once. These receptors have no identified antigens. Sequences were derived from CD4+ T cells from PBMCs cultured with HCoV-NL63 spike peptides, sampled before COVID-19 vaccination. Receptors originate from a human donor who received a COVID-19 vaccine. Each CDR3 is given with its conserved first and last residue. A D gene is named only where the DNA matches it firmly. Not all rows give a size; the values are once, few, many and, for expanded clones, a class.

j_gene | d_gene | v_gene | abundance | CDR3nt | CDR3aa
TRBJ1-1 | NA | TRBV3-1/TRBV3-2 | NA | TGTGCCAGCAGGGCTTCCGGCACTGAAGCTTTCTTT | CASRASGTEAFF
TRBJ1-2 | TRBD1 | TRBV7-9 | NA | TGTGCCAGCAGCGCCACCCAGGGGGGGTTTGGGTATGGCTACACCTTC | CASSATQGGFGYGYTF
TRBJ2-7 | TRBD2 | TRBV5-1 | once | TGCGCCAGCAGCTTAGTTCTAGCGGGGGGGCCGGGCGCTTCCTACGAGCAGTACTTC | CASSLVLAGGPGASYEQYF
TRBJ1-1 | NA | TRBV2 | NA | TGTGCCAGCAGTGAGGCGGTGAACACTGAAGCTTTCTTT | CASSEAVNTEAFF
TRBJ1-1 | NA | TRBV5-1 | NA | TGCGCCAGCAGCTTGGCCGGTGGGGGGGGCGAGAGTGGCACTGAAGCTTTCTTT | CASSLAGGGGESGTEAFF
TRBJ2-7 | NA | TRBV27 | NA | TGTGCCAGCAGTTTATACAGGGACGGATACGAGCAGTACTTC | CASSLYRDGYEQYF
TRBJ2-6 | TRBD1 | TRBV19 | NA | TGTGCCAGTAGTATGGGGACAGGGGGTTTTGGGCTTGGGGCCAACGTCCTGACTTTC | CASSMGTGGFGLGANVLTF
TRBJ2-6 | NA | TRBV18 | NA | TGTGCCAGCTCACCCTCAGTCGGGGGCACTGGGGCCAACGTCCTGACTTTC | CASSPSVGGTGANVLTF
TRBJ2-7 | NA | TRBV5-1 | few | TGCGCCAGCAGCTTATACGGCAGCTCCTACGAGCAGTACTTC | CASSLYGSSYEQYF
TRBJ2-7 | TRBD2 | TRBV14 | NA | TGTGCCAGCAGCCATTCTAGCGGGGGGGCCCACGAGCAGTACTTC | CASSHSSGGAHEQYF
TRBJ1-2 | TRBD1 | TRBV4-1 | NA | TGCGCCAGCAGCCAACCCGGGACAGGGGGGAGCGTGTTTGGCTACACCTTC | CASSQPGTGGSVFGYTF
TRBJ2-7 | NA | TRBV5-1 | NA | TGCGCCAGCAGCGGGAAATACGAGCAGTACTTC | CASSGKYEQYF
TRBJ1-3 | TRBD1 | TRBV5-1 | NA | TGCGCCAGCAGCTTGGACAGGGGGGCTGGAAACACCATATATTTT | CASSLDRGAGNTIYF
TRBJ1-4 | NA | TRBV18 | NA | TGTGCCAGCTCCTCCGGGCCCTTAAATGAAAAACTGTTTTTT | CASSSGPLNEKLFF
TRBJ1-5 | TRBD1 | TRBV7-9 | few | TGTGCCAGCAGCTCCACGACAGGGCCCAATCAGCCCCAGCATTTT | CASSSTTGPNQPQHF
TRBJ2-1 | TRBD2 | TRBV14 | NA | TGTGCCAGCAGCTACATAGCGGGGGTTGGCAATGAGCAGTTCTTC | CASSYIAGVGNEQFF
TRBJ2-7 | NA | TRBV6-5 | NA | TGTGCCAGCAGTTATTCCGGCTCGTACGAGCAGTACTTC | CASSYSGSYEQYF
TRBJ1-1 | NA | TRBV18 | NA | TGTGCCAGCTCACCCCGCCGGAACGGGGACACTGAAGCTTTCTTT | CASSPRRNGDTEAFF
TRBJ1-5 | TRBD1 | TRBV6-2/TRBV6-3 | NA | TGTGCCAGCAGCGAGACAGGGGGGTTTTACCAGCCCCAGCATTTT | CASSETGGFYQPQHF
TRBJ1-3 | NA | TRBV2 | NA | TGTGCCAGCAGTGGACAGGAAGGGTCTGGAAACACCATATATTTT | CASSGQEGSGNTIYF
TRBJ1-4 | TRBD1 | TRBV7-9 | few | TGTGCCAGCAGCTCCTGGACAGGGAAAAATGAAAAACTGTTTTTT | CASSSWTGKNEKLFF
TRBJ2-3 | NA | TRBV28 | NA | TGTGCCAGCAGTCCCCCTGACAGGATTACAGATACGCAGTATTTT | CASSPPDRITDTQYF
TRBJ2-6 | NA | TRBV2 | NA | TGTGCCAAAAGGGGCCACTACTCTGGGGCCAACGTCCTGACTTTC | CAKRGHYSGANVLTF
TRBJ2-2 | TRBD2 | TRBV18 | NA | TGTGCCAGCTCACCACCGGGAGCGGGAGCGGGCGCCGGGGAGCTGTTTTTT | CASSPPGAGAGAGELFF
TRBJ1-2 | TRBD1 | TRBV4-3 | NA | TGCGCCAGCAGCCAAGAGCTCAGGACAGGGGGCTTTAACTATGGCTACACCTTC | CASSQELRTGGFNYGYTF
TRBJ1-2 | TRBD1 | TRBV5-6 | once | TGTGCCAGCCACCGGGACAGGGTCGATGGCTACACCTTC | CASHRDRVDGYTF
TRBJ2-2 | NA | TRBV11-3 | few | TGTGCCAGCAGCTTAGATAACACAGGGACCCGGGAGCTGTTTTTT | CASSLDNTGTRELFF
TRBJ2-1 | TRBD2 | TRBV11-3 | NA | TGTGCCAGCAGCTTAGAGTCCCATGGGCGGGAGAAATATGAGCAGTTCTTC | CASSLESHGREKYEQFF
TRBJ1-6 | TRBD1 | TRBV30 | NA | TGTGCCTCAGGGGGCAAGTATTCACCCCTCCACTTT | CASGGKYSPLHF
TRBJ2-3 | TRBD2 | TRBV2 | NA | TGTGCCAGCAGCCGACTAGCGGGGGGAACAGATACGCAGTATTTT | CASSRLAGGTDTQYF
TRBJ1-5 | NA | TRBV6-2/TRBV6-3 | NA | TGTGCCAGCAGTTTCGTAACGGTCAATCAGCCCCAGCATTTT | CASSFVTVNQPQHF
TRBJ2-3 | NA | TRBV5-5 | few | TGTGCCAGCAGTTTAAGGAGATCAGATACGCAGTATTTT | CASSLRRSDTQYF
TRBJ2-1 | NA | TRBV29-1 | NA | TGCAGCGTTGAGGGGGTGGGGGCCCTTCGCAATGAGCAGTTCTTC | CSVEGVGALRNEQFF
TRBJ2-7 | NA | TRBV6-2/TRBV6-3 | NA | TGTGCCAGCAGTAGTCCCAGAGGGAGTCATGTGTACGAGCAGTACTTC | CASSSPRGSHVYEQYF
TRBJ2-3 | NA | TRBV7-2 | NA | TGTGCCAGCAGCTTAGCCGGTAGCGGAGGCCCCACAGATACGCAGTATTTT | CASSLAGSGGPTDTQYF
TRBJ1-1 | NA | TRBV5-1 | NA | TGCGCCAGCAGCTCACGCCCCCCCGGGGGGAACACTGAAGCTTTCTTT | CASSSRPPGGNTEAFF
TRBJ2-2 | NA | TRBV4-1 | few | TGCGCCAGCAGCCAACTAGACCTACTGCCTTACACCGGGGAGCTGTTTTTT | CASSQLDLLPYTGELFF
TRBJ2-7 | TRBD2 | TRBV20-1 | once | TGCAGTGCCCCCGGGACTAGCGAGCAGTACTTC | CSAPGTSEQYF
TRBJ1-6 | NA | TRBV6-5 | NA | TGTGCCAGCAGTTACTCGGGGGGCAGCATTTCACCCCTCCACTTT | CASSYSGGSISPLHF
TRBJ1-1 | NA | TRBV6-1 | NA | TGTGCCAGCAGTGAAGCACAGGCATTAATTGCTGAAGCTTTCTTT | CASSEAQALIAEAFF
TRBJ2-2 | TRBD1 | TRBV28 | NA | TGTGCCAGCAGTTCGACAGGGTTATCCGGGGAGCTGTTTTTT | CASSSTGLSGELFF
TRBJ1-4 | NA | TRBV7-9 | NA | TGTGCCAGCACTGACAGGCCAACTAATGAAAAACTGTTTTTT | CASTDRPTNEKLFF
TRBJ1-5 | NA | TRBV5-6 | NA | TGTGCCAGCAGTACAGGGTTTGGGGGGGGTCAGCCCCAGCATTTT | CASSTGFGGGQPQHF
TRBJ2-3 | TRBD2 | TRBV4-1 | NA | TGCGCCAGCAGCCAAGTACTAGCGGGGGGGTCTAGCACAGATACGCAGTATTTT | CASSQVLAGGSSTDTQYF
TRBJ2-5 | NA | TRBV6-2/TRBV6-3 | once | TGTGCCAGCAGTTACATCGCGGGGTCCCTAGGGGAGACCCAGTACTTC | CASSYIAGSLGETQYF
TRBJ1-3 | NA | TRBV28 | NA | TGTGCCAGCAGTTTGAGGGGGACTGGAAACACCATATATTTT | CASSLRGTGNTIYF
TRBJ1-2 | NA | TRBV5-4 | NA | TGTGCCAGCAGCTTGAATCGGTACGGGGGGGCCGAAGGCTACACCTTC | CASSLNRYGGAEGYTF
TRBJ1-1 | NA | TRBV19 | few | TGTGCCAGCCAGAGAATCTTGAACACTGAAGCTTTCTTT | CASQRILNTEAFF
TRBJ2-3 | NA | TRBV5-6 | NA | TGTGCCAGCAGCTTTGGCTCGGCGGGAGATACGCAGTATTTT | CASSFGSAGDTQYF
TRBJ2-5 | NA | TRBV27 | NA | TGTGCCAGCAGTTGGGGCGACCTAGAGACCCAGTACTTC | CASSWGDLETQYF
TRBJ2-1 | TRBD1 | TRBV30 | NA | TGTGCCTGGAGGCAGGCCGGGACAGGGAAAGGAAATGAGCAGTTCTTC | CAWRQAGTGKGNEQFF
TRBJ2-2 | TRBD2 | TRBV7-9 | NA | TGTGCCAGCAGCCCCCGACTAGCGGGCACCGGGGAGCTGTTTTTT | CASSPRLAGTGELFF
TRBJ2-3 | NA | TRBV29-1 | NA | TGCAGCGTTCATTCGGGCTTCGCAGATACGCAGTATTTT | CSVHSGFADTQYF
TRBJ1-1 | TRBD1 | TRBV6-5 | NA | TGTGCCAGCAGACGAGGGGGCTCGAACACTGAAGCTTTCTTT | CASRRGGSNTEAFF